Shown below are 21 T cell receptor beta chains from a single sample sequenced in a study. Using immunoSEQ multiplex PCR, the repertoire was profiled, and TCRdb retains in-frame clones only, with some absent. The table has approximately 70,000 clones, about 94% seen once; the top ten hold roughly 4.5%. Sequencing was done on a sample of PBMCs. Source of these receptors: a man aged 35 to 55 with rheumatoid arthritis.

V gene TRBV29-1 combines with J gene TRBJ2-6, with D perhaps being TRBD1 or TRBD2 (5 bases each). CDR1 SQVTM and CDR2 ANQGSEA come from the germline V gene. The CDR3 runs 16 residues. Trimming took 3 bases from V and 0 from J, leaving 12 bases between them. The CDR3, as DNA: TGCAGCGTTGACCCGGGACGGAACTCTGGGGCCAACGTCCTGACTTTC. This sequence encodes CSVDPGRNSGANVLTF.

This chain links TRBV7-2 with TRBJ1-3; D is possibly TRBD1 (5 bases). The CDR3 consists of 14 residues. CDR1 is SGHTA, CDR2 FQGNSA, per germline. V was shortened by 4 bases and J by 1 base, with 8 bases between the two germline ends. The CDR3 is CASSSRQSGNTIYF. The DNA for the CDR3 is TGTGCCAGCAGCTCCCGACAGTCTGGAAACACCATATATTTT.

The chain couples TRBV19 to TRBJ2-1; TRBD2 aligns across 8 bases. This CDR3 is built from 14 residues. The V segment lost 4 bases and the J segment 8 bases; nucleotides outside the gene matches: 7. Germline CDR1 is LNHDA and CDR2 is SQIVND (reference sequence). The CDR3 coding sequence is TGTGCCAGTAGTAGGGGACTAGATCACTATGAGCAGTTCTTC. Its translation is CASSRGLDHYEQFF. Based on the CDR3 plus reference TRBV19 and TRBJ2-1, the full variable domain is DGGITQSPKYLFRKEGQNVTLSCEQNLNHDAMYWYRQDPGQGLRLIYYSQIVNDFQKGDIAEGYSVSREKKESFPLTVTSAQKNPTAFYLCASSRGLDHYEQFFGPGTRLTVL.

The chain couples TRBV2 to TRBJ1-5, with D possibly TRBD1 on 6 matching bases. Germline CDR1 is SNHLY and CDR2 is FYNNEI. The CDR3 has 16 residues. V was shortened by 5 bases and J by 2 bases, with 16 bases between the two germline ends. The DNA of the CDR3 is TGTGCCAGCAGTCTATGGGGGGGCTTTGGCAATCAGCCCCAGCATTTT. It codes for CASSLWGGFGNQPQHF.

The chain carries TRBV29-1 and TRBJ2-7, with D perhaps matching TRBD1 or TRBD2 (5 bases each). There are 13 residues in the CDR3. Germline V gene sequence: CDR1 SQVTM, CDR2 ANQGSEA. Trimming removed 2 bases at V and 4 bases at J, with 12 bases between. This CDR3 reads CSVERQGGYEQYF. CDR3 nucleotides: TGCAGCGTTGAACGGCAGGGCGGGTACGAGCAGTACTTC.

The V gene is TRBV27, the J gene TRBJ2-7, with a weak D call TRBD1 (5 bases). The CDR3 consists of 20 residues. V lost 0 bases, J lost 0 bases, and 24 bases lay in between. The germline V gene encodes CDR1 MNHEY and CDR2 SMNVEV (reference sequence). In DNA, the CDR3 is TGTGCCAGCAGTTTATCACCCCATGGCCTTTGGGGCGGAAGCTCCTACGAGCAGTACTTC. As protein: CASSLSPHGLWGGSSYEQYF.

The V gene is TRBV6-5, the J gene TRBJ2-2; the D is unclear. V gave up 0 bases and J gave up 7 bases, with 6 bases separating them. The germline V gene has CDR1 MNHEY and CDR2 SVGAGI. This CDR3 is 13 amino acids long. CDR3 bases: TGTGCCAGCAGTTACTCAAGAAGCGGGGAGCTGTTTTTT. Its translation is CASSYSRSGELFF.

This clone came up a few times. The CDR3 is CASSPELAAAWGQPQHF. In DNA, the CDR3 is TGCGCCAGCAGCCCTGAGTTGGCGGCAGCCTGGGGTCAGCCCCAGCATTTT. The chain couples TRBV4-1 to TRBJ1-5; no clear D. This CDR3 is 17 amino acids long. The germline V and J ends were trimmed by 4 bases and 6 bases, with 22 bases remaining between them. Germline V lookup: CDR1 MGHRA, CDR2 YSYEKL.

The chain has TRBV27 and TRBJ1-1, with 10 bases matching TRBD1. V shed 6 bases and J 3 bases; nucleotides not matched to a gene: 7. The germline V gene has CDR1 MNHEY and CDR2 SMNVEV (reference sequence). The CDR3 covers 15 residues. CDR3 DNA: TGTGCCAGCAGCCAGGGACAGGGGAGGGACACTGAAGCTTTCTTT. Its translation is CASSQGQGRDTEAFF.

The rearrangement links TRBV5-1 to TRBJ2-5; maybe TRBD1 (5 bases). The ends were cut back, 0 bases at V and 3 bases at J, with 12 bases in the middle. From germline, CDR1 is SGHRS and CDR2 YFSETQ. This CDR3 is built from 15 residues. CDR3 residues: CASSLVRQGKETQYF. CDR3 sequence (DNA): TGCGCCAGCAGCTTGGTGAGGCAGGGTAAAGAGACCCAGTACTTC.

The genes are TRBV30 and TRBJ2-3; TRBD1 might be the D (6 bases). Looked up from germline, CDR1 is GTSNPN and CDR2 is SVGIG (reference sequence). V lost 3 bases, J lost 11 bases, and 21 bases lay in between. The CDR3 has 14 amino acids. The CDR3 DNA follows: TGTGCCTGGAGCGTCCCGGGACAAGGGAAGGTGCAGTATTTT. This codes for CAWSVPGQGKVQYF. The full variable domain, with the rest looked up from reference TRBV30 and TRBJ2-3, is SQTIHQWPATLVQPVGSPLSLECTVEGTSNPNLYWYRQAAGRGLQLLFYSVGIGQISSEVPQNLSASRPQDRQFILSSKKLLLSDSGFYLCAWSVPGQGKVQYFGPGTRLTVL.

A few counts support this clone. This rearrangement joins TRBV9 to TRBJ1-2; D unclear. Trimming took off 0 bases at V and 2 bases at J, with 11 bases between the two ends. The CDR3 length is 15 residues. Germline V CDR1 and CDR2: SGDLS, YYNGEE. DNA of the CDR3: TGTGCCAGCAGCGTAGAAGTCGGAGAGAACTATGGCTACACCTTC. Translating it yields CASSVEVGENYGYTF.

This chain connects TRBV7-2 to TRBJ2-7, with 7 bases lining up with TRBD2. V trimming: 2 bases; J trimming: 4 bases; junction bases outside the gene matches: 8. The CDR3 sequence is 15 residues long. Germline CDR1 is SGHTA and CDR2 is FQGNSA. The CDR3 coding sequence is TGTGCCAGCAGCTTACGTTGGGGGGGAATGTACGAGCAGTACTTC. Its translation is CASSLRWGGMYEQYF.

V gene TRBV7-9 combines with J gene TRBJ2-1; TRBD2 is a possible D gene (6 bases). The germline CDR1 and CDR2 sequences are SEHNR and FQNEAQ (reference sequence). Trimming took off 5 bases at V and 7 bases at J, with 12 bases between the two ends. This CDR3 has 13 residues. The CDR3 DNA reads TGTGCCAGCAGCCCTACGGGGGAAAATGAGCAGTTCTTC. Its protein product is CASSPTGENEQFF. Filled out from reference TRBV7-9 and TRBJ2-1, the complete variable domain reads DTGVSQNPRHKITKRGQNVTFRCDPISEHNRLYWYRQTLGQGPEFLTYFQNEAQLEKSRLLSDRFSAERPKGSFSTLEIQRTEQGDSAMYLCASSPTGENEQFFGPGTRLTVL.

V gene TRBV7-6 combines with J gene TRBJ2-5; possibly TRBD2 for D (6 bases). CDR1 and CDR2 (germline): SGHVS, FNYEAQ. V lost 4 bases to trimming and J lost 5 bases, with 17 bases between them. The CDR3 is 15 residues long. The CDR3 here is CASSSEGILRETQYF. The CDR3 DNA is TGTGCCAGCAGCTCGGAGGGGATCCTCAGGGAGACCCAGTACTTC.

The rearrangement links TRBV11-2 to TRBJ2-1; a possible D gene is TRBD1 (5 bases). Trimming took 1 base from V and 4 from J, leaving 14 bases between them. The CDR3 is made up of 16 amino acids. The germline V gene encodes CDR1 SGHAT and CDR2 FQNNGV. In DNA, the CDR3 is TGTGCCAGCAGCTTAGCCGCAGGGATAGGTTACAATGAGCAGTTCTTC. It encodes CASSLAAGIGYNEQFF. Combining the CDR3 with reference TRBV11-2 and TRBJ2-1 gives the whole variable domain EAGVAQSPRYKIIEKRQSVAFWCNPISGHATLYWYQQILGQGPKLLIQFQNNGVVDDSQLPKDRFSAERLKGVDSTLKIQPAKLEDSAVYLCASSLAAGIGYNEQFFGPGTRLTVL.

This chain uses TRBV4-2 with TRBJ1-4; D unresolved. Trimming left V 5 bases short and J 7 bases short, with 11 bases between. This CDR3 has 13 amino acids. CDR1 and CDR2 from the germline V gene are LGHNA and YNFKEQ. The CDR3 DNA sequence: TGTGCCAGCAGCTCCTCGGCGGGTGAAAAACTGTTTTTT. This sequence encodes CASSSSAGEKLFF.

The chain has TRBV11-2 and TRBJ2-7, with TRBD2 identical over 10 bases. The CDR3 extends over 15 amino acids. Germline trimming cut 5 bases from V and 3 bases from J; bases unmatched to any gene: 7. In germline, CDR1 is SGHAT, CDR2 FQNNGV. The CDR3 DNA reads TGTGCCAGCAGCCCCGGACTAGCGGAGAACTACGAGCAGTACTTC. Its translation is CASSPGLAENYEQYF. The whole variable domain, remainder taken from reference TRBV11-2 and TRBJ2-7, is EAGVAQSPRYKIIEKRQSVAFWCNPISGHATLYWYQQILGQGPKLLIQFQNNGVVDDSQLPKDRFSAERLKGVDSTLKIQPAKLEDSAVYLCASSPGLAENYEQYFGPGTRLTVT.

The J gene is TRBJ1-6, the V gene TRBV2; 7 bases agree with TRBD1. V lost 10 bases to trimming and J lost 7 bases; unmatched junction nucleotides: 10. CDR1 is SNHLY, CDR2 FYNNEI, per germline. The CDR3 consists of 14 residues. CDR3 region: CATNKGTENSPLHF. The CDR3 DNA is TGTGCCACCAACAAAGGGACAGAAAATTCACCCCTCCACTTT.

The chain carries TRBV18 and TRBJ1-1; TRBD1 matches 9 bases. The V segment lost 3 bases and the J segment 0 bases; nucleotides outside the gene matches: 5. The CDR3 is 16 residues long. Germline CDR1 reads KGHSH; CDR2 reads LQKENI. The CDR3 nucleotides read TGTGCCAGCTCACCTGGGACAGGGTCTCTGAACACTGAAGCTTTCTTT. Translation: CASSPGTGSLNTEAFF.

This clone was picked up one time. This sequence joins TRBV5-1 and TRBJ1-5; tentative D call: TRBD1 (5 bases). The CDR3 length is 14 residues. Germline assignment: CDR1 SGHRS and CDR2 YFSETQ. V shed 0 bases and J shed 7 bases, with 11 bases lying between them. The CDR3 here is CASSLEGIGQPQHF. CDR3 DNA: TGCGCCAGCAGCTTGGAGGGGATTGGGCAGCCCCAGCATTTT.